Below, 21 T cell receptor beta chains from the same sample are listed, as sequenced in a study of CD8 T cells in Susac syndrome. cDNA came from about 0.51 to 1 ug RNA primed by random hexamers. TCRdb reanalysed the immunoSEQ multiplex PCR reads using MiXCR and keeps one entry per CDR3 protein. The data show 250,000 to 300,000 distinct CDR3 sequences, with 89% seen just once and around 0.2% held by the top ten. The sample comprised CD8+ T cells from PBMCs. Receptors originate from a human donor with multiple sclerosis.

The V and J genes are TRBV7-9 and TRBJ1-2, with TRBD1 identical over 7 bases. CDR1 and CDR2 (germline): SEHNR, FQNEAQ (reference sequence). This CDR3 has 13 residues. With V trimmed by 3 bases and J by 4 bases, 2 bases remained unmatched. The CDR3 here is CASSLGQLYGYTF. The CDR3 DNA is TGTGCCAGCAGCTTGGGACAGCTCTATGGCTACACCTTC.

The rearrangement uses TRBV24-1 and TRBJ1-2, with D perhaps matching TRBD1 (5 bases). Germline-derived CDR1 and CDR2 are KGHDR and SFDVKD. This CDR3 region has 14 residues. V was cut by 9 bases and J by 1 base, with 14 bases left in between. The CDR3 nucleotides read TGTGCCACCTCAGGGCGCCTCTTTAACTATGGCTACACCTTC. Amino acid sequence: CATSGRLFNYGYTF.

The rearrangement links TRBV5-4 to TRBJ1-3, with D hard to call. Germline V gene lookup returns CDR1 SGHNT and CDR2 YYREEE (reference sequence). This CDR3 is built from 15 residues. V was cut by 1 base and J by 0 bases, with 8 bases left in between. The DNA of the CDR3 is TGTGCCAGCAGCTTGTCCGCAGACTCTGGAAACACCATATATTTT. Residues: CASSLSADSGNTIYF.

The chain joins TRBV4-2 to TRBJ1-4; D call uncertain. The CDR3 covers 14 residues. Looked up from germline, CDR1 is LGHNA and CDR2 is YNFKEQ. V lost 0 bases, J lost 8 bases, and 10 bases lay in between. The DNA of the CDR3 is TGTGCCAGCAGCCAAGAAGGCGCAGACGAAAAACTGTTTTTT. Translation gives CASSQEGADEKLFF.

Points on this clonotype: A read error may produce the germline difference seen at one junction end. V and J are TRBV4-1 and TRBJ1-6; D is uncertain. The CDR3 length is 16 residues. Germline values: CDR1 MGHRA, CDR2 YSYEKL. The CDR3 DNA reads TGCGTCAGCAGCCGAAGCGTATTACGCTTGGGCAAACCCCTCCACTTT. Protein sequence: CVSSRSVLRLGKPLHF.

CDR3 coding DNA: TGTGCCAGCAGCGGGGGAGCGAACACTGAAGCTTTCTTT. It encodes CASSGGANTEAFF. The rearrangement uses TRBV9 and TRBJ1-1, with D unclear. The ends were cut back, 3 bases at V and 1 base at J, with 7 bases in the middle. Looked up from germline, CDR1 is SGDLS and CDR2 is YYNGEE. CDR3 length: 13 amino acids.

The genes are TRBV11-2 and TRBJ1-1; unclear D gene. Germline CDR1 is SGHAT and CDR2 is FQNNGV. The V end was cut by 1 base, the J end by 6 bases, with 9 bases between. There are 13 residues in the CDR3. The CDR3 sequence is CASSLGSQSEAFF. In nucleotides, the CDR3 is TGTGCCAGCAGCTTAGGCTCTCAGTCTGAAGCTTTCTTT.

The chain uses TRBV9 and TRBJ2-4, with 12 bases identical to TRBD2. The CDR3 length is 15 residues. Germline trimming cut 4 bases from V and 5 bases from J; bases unmatched to any gene: 4. CDR1 and CDR2 from the germline V gene are SGDLS and YYNGEE. The CDR3 coding sequence is TGTGCCAGCAGCCGGGGGACTAGCGGGCAAAACATTCAGTACTTC. It translates to CASSRGTSGQNIQYF. Based on the CDR3 plus reference TRBV9 and TRBJ2-4, the full variable domain is DSGVTQTPKHLITATGQRVTLRCSPRSGDLSVYWYQQSLDQGLQFLIQYYNGEERAKGNILERFSAQQFPDLHSELNLSSLELGDSALYFCASSRGTSGQNIQYFGAGTRLSVL.

V is TRBV7-3 and J is TRBJ2-1, with D perhaps matching TRBD1 or TRBD2 (5 bases each). CDR3 length: 17 residues. Germline V gene sequence: CDR1 SGHTA, CDR2 FQGTGA. The ends were cut back, 3 bases at V and 0 bases at J, with 15 bases in the middle. This chain's CDR3 is CASSFRVGVSSYNEQFF. The CDR3 DNA is TGTGCCAGCAGCTTCAGGGTGGGAGTCTCCTCCTACAATGAGCAGTTCTTC.

The V and J genes are TRBV27 and TRBJ1-1; the D gene is possibly TRBD1 (5 bases). This CDR3 is 13 amino acids long. V lost 7 bases and J 3 bases, leaving 12 bases between the germline ends. CDR1 is MNHEY, CDR2 SMNVEV, per germline (reference sequence). CDR3 residues: CASTRAGDTEAFF. CDR3 in DNA: TGTGCCAGCACCCGGGCGGGGGACACTGAAGCTTTCTTT.

This clonotype was seen only a few times. The gene calls are TRBV6-2 or TRBV6-3 and TRBJ2-1, with D uncertain. CDR1 is MNHEY and CDR2 is SVGEGT in the germline V gene. CDR3 length: 16 residues. V gave up 6 bases and J gave up 5 bases, with 20 bases separating them. DNA of the CDR3: TGTGCCAGCAGCCCATTTTTCTCGGAGCTTAACAATGAGCAGTTCTTC. Amino acids: CASSPFFSELNNEQFF.

This chain uses TRBV6-2 or TRBV6-3 with TRBJ2-1; a weak D match, TRBD2 (6 bases). V lost 1 base, J lost 4 bases, and 8 bases lay in between. CDR1 MNHEY and CDR2 SVGEGT come from the germline V gene. This CDR3 spans 14 amino acids. Here the CDR3 reads CASSYWDSYNEQFF. The CDR3, as DNA: TGTGCCAGCAGTTACTGGGACTCTTACAATGAGCAGTTCTTC.

The chain is built from TRBV21-1 and TRBJ2-7; the table's D call of TRBD2 was not tested on the DNA. TRBV21-1 has pseudogene status. This CDR3 is built from 17 residues. CDR3 nucleotides: TGTGCCAGCAGCAAAGTTACTAGCGGGAGGGCCATGGACGAGCAGTACTTC. Residues: CASSKVTSGRAMDEQYF.

The V gene is TRBV4-3, the J gene TRBJ1-6, with D tentatively TRBD1 (6 bases). The V end lost 1 base, the J end lost 8 bases, and 21 bases lay between the germline ends. The CDR3 consists of 18 residues. The germline CDR1 and CDR2 sequences are LGHNA and YSLEER. CDR3 in DNA: TGCGCCAGCAGCCAAGTACCCCGCAGGACAGACACTTATTCACCCCTCCACTTT. Its translation is CASSQVPRRTDTYSPLHF.

The chain carries TRBV7-6 and TRBJ2-7, with D possibly being TRBD1 (6 bases). This CDR3 is built from 14 residues. CDR1 and CDR2 (germline): SGHVS, FNYEAQ. Trimming cost V 1 base and J 3 bases, with 10 bases left between them. CDR3 DNA sequence: TGTGCCAGCAGCTTAGAACCAGGGGTCTACGAGCAGTACTTC. Its translation: CASSLEPGVYEQYF. Variable domain in full (rest from reference TRBV7-6 and TRBJ2-7): GAGVSQSPRYKVTKRGQDVALRCDPISGHVSLYWYRQALGQGPEFLTYFNYEAQQDKSGLPNDRFSAERPEGSISTLTIQRTEQRDSAMYRCASSLEPGVYEQYFGPGTRLTVT.

This sequence joins TRBV9 and TRBJ2-7, with no clear D. The germline CDR1 and CDR2 sequences are SGDLS and YYNGEE. This CDR3 is built from 12 residues. V lost 0 bases and J lost 5, with 6 bases in between. The CDR3: CASSVDPHEQYF. DNA for the CDR3: TGTGCCAGCAGCGTAGATCCCCACGAGCAGTACTTC.

V is TRBV27 and J is TRBJ2-7, with 8 bases fitting TRBD2. The ends lost 3 bases at V and 7 bases at J; junction bases unmatched: 8. CDR1 and CDR2 from the germline V gene are MNHEY and SMNVEV (reference sequence). The CDR3 has 14 residues. CDR3 sequence: CASSFSGDLGEQYF. CDR3 in DNA: TGTGCCAGCAGTTTTAGCGGGGACCTCGGAGAGCAGTACTTC.

V gene TRBV29-1 combines with J gene TRBJ2-5; possible D gene TRBD2, 5 bases. V was clipped by 8 bases and J by 7 bases, with 14 bases between them. Per the germline V gene, CDR1 is SQVTM and CDR2 is ANQGSEA. The CDR3 runs 11 residues. The CDR3 is CSSILAGTQYF. The CDR3 coding sequence is TGCAGCTCTATCCTCGCGGGGACCCAGTACTTC.

This rearrangement joins TRBV6-2 or TRBV6-3 to TRBJ2-3, with D uncertain. This CDR3 is 15 amino acids long. With 0 bases removed from V and 2 bases from J, the gap between germline ends came to 9 bases. The V gene's germline CDR1 is MNHEY and CDR2 SVGEGT. CDR3 sequence (DNA): TGTGCCAGCAGTTACTCGAGTATCGACACAGATACGCAGTATTTT. It yields the protein CASSYSSIDTDTQYF.

This clonotype was recorded once. The chain has TRBV6-5 and TRBJ1-1; D not resolved. The CDR3 has 12 residues. From germline, CDR1 is MNHEY and CDR2 SVGAGI. The ends were cut back, 11 bases at V and 7 bases at J, with 17 bases in the middle. DNA of the CDR3: TGTGCCGGCCGGGAAGACTACTTTGAAGCTTTCTTT. This gives the protein CAGREDYFEAFF.

This chain links TRBV7-3 with TRBJ2-1, with 13 bases that match TRBD2. Germline values: CDR1 SGHTA, CDR2 FQGTGA. Trimming at V came to 2 bases and at J to 6 bases, leaving 4 bases not matched to a gene. This CDR3 region has 16 residues. The DNA for the CDR3 is TGTGCCAGCAGCTTATCCGGGACTAGCGGGATCAATGAGCAGTTCTTC. Protein product: CASSLSGTSGINEQFF.